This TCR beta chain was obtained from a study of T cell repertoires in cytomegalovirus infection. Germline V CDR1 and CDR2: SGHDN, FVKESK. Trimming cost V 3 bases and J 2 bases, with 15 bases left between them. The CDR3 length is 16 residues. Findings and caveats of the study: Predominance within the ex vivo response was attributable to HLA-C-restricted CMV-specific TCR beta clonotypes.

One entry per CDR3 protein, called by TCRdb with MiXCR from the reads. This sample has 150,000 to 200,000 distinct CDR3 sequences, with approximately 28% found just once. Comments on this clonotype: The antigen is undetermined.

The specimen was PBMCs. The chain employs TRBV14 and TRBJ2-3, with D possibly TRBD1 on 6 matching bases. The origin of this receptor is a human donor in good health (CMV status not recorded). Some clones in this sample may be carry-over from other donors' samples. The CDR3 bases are TGTGCCAGCAGCCATCCCCTGGGGGCCCACACAGATACGCAGTATTTT. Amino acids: CASSHPLGAHTDTQYF.